This TCR beta chain was profiled in a study of blood T cell repertoires in COVID-19 (dated by TCRdb to 2018 to 2021). Notes on the research overall: Samples covering the acute and convalescent phases of COVID-19 were provided by collaborators in the United States, Italy and Spain. The samples were drawn from the first 160 participants of the ongoing ImmuneRACE study and from 1,254 subjects provided by 6 global collaborators. Sample metadata almost always included a de-identified subject ID, COVID-19 status, age in years and sex. A freely available public database, intended as a resource for researchers studying the immune response to SARS-CoV-2, is where the repertoires were released. Subjects who had been exposed to COVID-19, were actively infected with it, or had recovered from it provided the deeply sampled blood TCRbeta repertoires that made up the dataset. Where available, HLA class I and class II types were obtained from metadata supplied by the sample provider rather than from assay-based typing. The prospective study material was composed of cDNA or gDNA derived from T cells, B-cell-depleted T cells, or PBMCs. The study at large found these results: The amount of clinical and demographic metadata varied by source and participant and was provided uncurated.

This clone occurred once. Its binding antigen is unknown. No much larger clone exists at a distance of one base, and base qualities are not known. TCRbeta CDR3 regions were amplified from genomic DNA using the immunoSEQ Assay, a bias-controlled multiplex PCR. The original pipeline was this. The number of nucleated cells in each sample was estimated from the amplification of reference gene primers within the assay. Sequence reads were collapsed and filtered to measure the absolute abundance of every unique TCRbeta CDR3 rearrangement. For each sample, productive Simpson clonality was calculated as the square root of Simpson's diversity index over productive rearrangements. In its TCRdb copy, this immuneACCESS table keeps in-frame sequences only and misses some clones. Where compared with another copy, unresolved V genes explain less than half of these, and the others have no known cause. D and trimming come from the DNA, and the V and J calls and clone size come from that table. Present in this sample are about half a million clones, approximately 85% of which were seen just once. Approximately 3% of the sample comes from the top ten.

Collaborating institutions collected whole blood in K2EDTA tubes following their own protocols. Collaborator samples were shipped for TCRbeta analysis as frozen whole blood, isolated PBMCs, or DNA extracted from either sample type. The TCR sequence derives from a human donor in a cohort sampled during active COVID-19. Sequencing input: peripheral blood.

The CDR3 in this case is CASSISGTNTGELFF. The DNA is as follows: TGTGCCAGTAGTATCAGCGGGACGAACACCGGGGAGCTGTTTTTT. The chain is assembled from TRBV19 and TRBJ2-2; a stretch of 7 junction bases matches TRBD2. CDR1 and CDR2 (LNHDA, SQIVND) derive from the germline V gene (reference sequence). Clipping removes 3 bases from V and 0 bases from J, with 1 as the unmatched junction base count. Its CDR3 holds 15 amino acids, cysteine through phenylalanine. Only the CDR3 DNA is retained, 45 bases long and in frame from the first base.